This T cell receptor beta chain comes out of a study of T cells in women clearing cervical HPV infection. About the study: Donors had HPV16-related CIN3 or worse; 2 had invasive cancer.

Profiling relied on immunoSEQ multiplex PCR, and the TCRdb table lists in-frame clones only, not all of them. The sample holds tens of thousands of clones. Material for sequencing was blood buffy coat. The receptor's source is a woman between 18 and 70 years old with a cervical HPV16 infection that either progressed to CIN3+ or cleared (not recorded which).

CDR3 amino acids: CSAAPRDTGELFF. The sequenced CDR3 bases are TGCAGTGCTGCCCCCCGCGACACCGGGGAG. The chain links TRBV20-1 to TRBJ2-2, with no clear D. The read is 3 residues too short to cover the CDR3 end, so that end is filled in from the germline J gene. Germline V gene data show CDR1 as DFQATT and CDR2 as SNEGSKA (reference sequence). Trimming removed 5 bases at V and 3 bases at J, with 10 bases between. CDR3 size: 13 residues.